These T cell receptor beta chains were read from a single sample in a study of T cell repertoires in ileal Crohn's disease. Data came from immunoSEQ multiplex PCR; TCRdb stores just in-frame clones and leaves some out. The sample records around 14,000 clones, about three quarters being singletons. The sample taken for sequencing was ileal tissue. The receptors here all came from an adult with Crohn's disease. CDR3s include the opening cysteine and the closing phenylalanine or tryptophan.

V gene: TRBV28; CDR3 protein: CASSTAPQNTEAFF
V gene: TRBV2; CDR3 protein: CASSGDRGNSYEQYF
V gene: TRBV27; CDR3 protein: CASRRQGSYEQYF
V gene: TRBV5-1; CDR3 protein: CASSSRTSGVIGTDTQYF
V gene: TRBV2; CDR3 protein: CASRAGQGGGPLHF
V gene: TRBV27; CDR3 protein: CASSLAGLGGYTF
V gene: TRBV4-1; CDR3 protein: CASSQLQGRSYNEQFF
V gene: TRBV5-4; CDR3 protein: CASSPESTGPNSPLHF
V gene: TRBV27; CDR3 protein: CASSLTAPPYGYTF
V gene: TRBV7-2; CDR3 protein: CASRTGLGGASYGYTF
V gene: TRBV30; CDR3 protein: CAWGGQANTGELFF
V gene: TRBV5-1; CDR3 protein: CASSLMAGAEAFF
V gene: TRBV2; CDR3 protein: CASSDIGDNSPLHF
V gene: TRBV5-6; CDR3 protein: CASSLGGSAYEQYF
V gene: TRBV7-3; CDR3 protein: CATGDSYEQYF
V gene: TRBV6-1; CDR3 protein: CASSVEGSTEAFF
V gene: TRBV5-1; CDR3 protein: CASSSGLVPGELFF
V gene: TRBV5-1; CDR3 protein: CASRLGQGYNEQFF
V gene: TRBV7-2; CDR3 protein: CASSSQDTQYF
V gene: TRBV14; CDR3 protein: CASSQGANYGYTF
V gene: TRBV4-1; CDR3 protein: CASSQEGADSSYEQYF
V gene: TRBV27; CDR3 protein: CASKGLAGGTTGELFF
V gene: TRBV19; CDR3 protein: CASSRGQGGTDTQYF
V gene: TRBV5-1; CDR3 protein: CASSLRPLGAQFNEQFF
V gene: TRBV19; CDR3 protein: CASSIKAGGLYPQHF